This entry lists 5 T cell receptor beta chains sequenced from one sample in a study of cytomegalovirus exposure and HLA in healthy donors. In the PCR, 60 Vbeta and 13 Jbeta primers were used. Assay used: immunoSEQ multiplex PCR; TCRdb lists only in-frame clones, some missing. The sample lists fewer than 120,000 clones, around 76% occurring once. Sequencing used PBMCs. The source of these receptors is a man younger than 45 in good health and CMV-seropositive.

This chain joins TRBV13 and TRBJ1-1; 8 nucleotides align to TRBD1. The CDR3 has 13 amino acids. CDR1 and CDR2 (germline): PRHDT, FYEKMQ (reference sequence). V was pared by 6 bases and J by 3 bases, with 3 bases of the junction left unmatched. The CDR3 region is CASSLDRDTEAFF. In DNA, the CDR3 is TGTGCCAGCAGTCTGGACAGGGACACTGAAGCTTTCTTT.

This chain uses TRBV7-2 with TRBJ2-5; 11 nucleotides align to TRBD2. Germline assignment: CDR1 SGHTA and CDR2 FQGNSA. This CDR3 has 16 residues. V shed 0 bases, J shed 7 bases, and the junction held 7 bases outside the gene matches. The CDR3 nucleotides are TGTGCCAGCAGCTTAGCCCCTAGCGGGGGGTCCTCGACCCAGTACTTC. Amino acid sequence: CASSLAPSGGSSTQYF.

V is TRBV11-2 and J is TRBJ1-3; D is uncertain. The CDR3 has 18 amino acids. V was shortened by 1 base and J by 1 base, with 17 bases between the two germline ends. From germline, CDR1 is SGHAT and CDR2 FQNNGV. CDR3 bases: TGTGCCAGCAGCTTAGGTTGGATGAGGGAAGAGTCTGGAAACACCATATATTTT. This translates into CASSLGWMREESGNTIYF.

CDR3 nucleotide sequence: TGTGCCAGCAGTTTAGGACAGGGACCAAATGAAAAACTGTTTTTT. This encodes CASSLGQGPNEKLFF. This chain uses TRBV6-6 with TRBJ1-4; 8 positions match TRBD1. The length of the CDR3 is 15 residues. V lost 4 bases, J lost 5 bases, and 6 bases stayed unmatched. CDR1 MNHNY and CDR2 SVGAGI come from the germline V gene (reference sequence).

This chain connects TRBV6-1 to TRBJ2-1; TRBD2 is a possible D gene (5 bases). V lost 6 bases and J 12 bases, leaving 15 bases between the germline ends. The V gene's germline CDR1 is MNHNS and CDR2 SASEGT. The CDR3 sequence is 12 residues long. The chain's CDR3 is CASRGTAAVQFF. The CDR3 coding sequence is TGTGCCAGCAGGGGCACAGCGGCCGTGCAGTTCTTC.